This TCR beta chain was recorded in a study of T cell responses to AZD1222 COVID-19 vaccine. At the level of the study: Second-dose intervals near 4 or 12 weeks were combined.

Points from the study as a whole: Nearly half of spike-specific TCRs reportedly target unmutated variant regions. In a largely white British group with more females than males, clonal diversity was possibly underestimated. Vaccination with two AZD1222 doses was followed by a rise in Spike-specific TCR breadth and depth.

TCRdb keeps only in-frame clones here, not all; method: immunoSEQ multiplex PCR. In the table there are 170,000 or so clones, roughly 90% of which are singletons. The V gene lost 1 base and the J gene lost 6 bases, with 15 bases spanning the gap. Germline V gene data show CDR1 as SGHTS and CDR2 as YDEGEE. The CDR3 consists of 15 residues. Comment on this clone: Antigen unknown.

The J gene is TRBJ2-3, the V gene TRBV5-8; D is possibly TRBD2 (6 bases). The TCR sequence derives from an adult in good health. This specimen was peripheral blood, taken on day 0 of AZD1222 vaccination. In DNA, the CDR3 is TGTGCCAGCAGCTTGCGGGGACTGACTTCGGATACGCAGTATTTT. Translated, it gives CASSLRGLTSDTQYF. Full variable domain (rest looked up from reference TRBV5-8 and TRBJ2-3): EAGVTQSPTHLIKTRGQQATLRCSPISGHTSVYWYQQALGLGLQFLLWYDEGEERNRGNFPPRFSGRQFPNYSSELNVNALELEDSALYLCASSLRGLTSDTQYFGPGTRLTVL.